This TCR beta chain was recovered during a study of radiotherapy plus CTLA-4 blockade in lung cancer (dated 2018 in TCRdb). With respect to the entire study: Among the enrolled patients, 15% to 20% had an objective response, and about 30% reached disease control.

In this study, focal radiation therapy paired with CTLA-4 blockade (ipilimumab) was tested in patients who had chemo-refractory metastatic non-small-cell lung cancer. In the case of this clone: Its target antigen remains unknown. Qualities for individual bases were not recorded, and no much larger clone is one base off.

Here is what the overall study found, with its caveats: TCR clones derived from tumors expanded in peripheral blood after treatment with radiotherapy and ipilimumab. Early dynamic changes in blood T cell clones, together with increased serum interferon-beta after radiation, were reported as the strongest predictors of response.

From a lookup of the germline V gene (reference sequence), CDR1 and CDR2 are SEHNR and FQNEAQ. The CDR3 runs 14 amino acids, cysteine and phenylalanine included. Only the CDR3 region is kept as DNA, spanning 42 bases read in frame from base 1. The V and J ends are trimmed by 1 base and 2 bases, leaving 9 bases between them. Receptor libraries were prepared by the immunoSEQ multiplex PCR assay. TCRdb re-hosts the immuneACCESS table, in-frame sequences only. Its copies lack some clones; in the studies checked, an unresolved V gene accounts for under half of them, and the cause for the rest is not known. In this sample the table shows about 100,000 clones, about four fifths of which occur a single time. The ten largest clones capture 0.75% to 0.85% of the sample.

The chain joins TRBV7-9 to TRBJ2-7, with no reliable assignment of the D segment. The sequence was collected from a human donor with non-small cell lung cancer who had stable disease on radiotherapy plus ipilimumab. The specimen was peripheral blood, collected from a patient treated with radiotherapy plus ipilimumab. The DNA is TGTGCCAGCAGCTTAGTTCCCAGAACCTACGAGCAGTACTTC. Its protein is CASSLVPRTYEQYF.